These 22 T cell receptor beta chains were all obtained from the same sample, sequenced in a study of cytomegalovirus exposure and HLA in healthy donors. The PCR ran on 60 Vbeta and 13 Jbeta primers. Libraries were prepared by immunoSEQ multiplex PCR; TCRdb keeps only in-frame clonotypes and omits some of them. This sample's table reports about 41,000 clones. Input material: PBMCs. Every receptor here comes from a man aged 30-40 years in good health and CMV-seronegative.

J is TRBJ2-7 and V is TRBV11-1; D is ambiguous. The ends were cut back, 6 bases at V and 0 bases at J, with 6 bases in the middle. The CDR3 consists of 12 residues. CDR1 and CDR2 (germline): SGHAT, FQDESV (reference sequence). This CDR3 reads CASSPNSYEQYF. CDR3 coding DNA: TGTGCCAGCAGTCCTAACTCCTACGAGCAGTACTTC. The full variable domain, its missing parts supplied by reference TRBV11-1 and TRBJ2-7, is EAEVAQSPRYKITEKSQAVAFWCDPISGHATLYWYRQILGQGPELLVQFQDESVVDDSQLPKDRFSAERLKGVDSTLKIQPAELGDSAMYLCASSPNSYEQYFGPGTRLTVT.

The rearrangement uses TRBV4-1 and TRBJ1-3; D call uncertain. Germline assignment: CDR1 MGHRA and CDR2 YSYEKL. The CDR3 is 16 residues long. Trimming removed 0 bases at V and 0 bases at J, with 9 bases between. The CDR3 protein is CASSQDDWVSGNTIYF. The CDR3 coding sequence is TGCGCCAGCAGCCAAGATGACTGGGTCTCTGGAAACACCATATATTTT.

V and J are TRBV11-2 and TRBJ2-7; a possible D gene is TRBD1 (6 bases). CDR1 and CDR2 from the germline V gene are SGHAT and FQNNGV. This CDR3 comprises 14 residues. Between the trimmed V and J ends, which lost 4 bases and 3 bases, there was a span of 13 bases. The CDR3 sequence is CASSSNRVVYEQYF. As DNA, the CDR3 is TGTGCCAGCAGCTCAAACAGGGTAGTCTACGAGCAGTACTTC.

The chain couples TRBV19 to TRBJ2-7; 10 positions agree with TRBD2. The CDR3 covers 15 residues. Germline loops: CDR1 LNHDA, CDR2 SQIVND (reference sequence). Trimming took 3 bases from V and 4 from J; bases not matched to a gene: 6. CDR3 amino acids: CASSIAQREGYEQYF. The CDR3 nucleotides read TGTGCCAGTAGTATTGCCCAGCGGGAGGGTTACGAGCAGTACTTC.

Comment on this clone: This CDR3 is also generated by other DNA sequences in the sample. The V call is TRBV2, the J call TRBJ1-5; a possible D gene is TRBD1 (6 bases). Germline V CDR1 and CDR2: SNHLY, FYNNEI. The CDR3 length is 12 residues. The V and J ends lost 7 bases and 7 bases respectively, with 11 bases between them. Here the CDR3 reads CASTTDRQPQHF. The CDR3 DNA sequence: TGTGCCAGCACCACGGACAGACAGCCCCAGCATTTT. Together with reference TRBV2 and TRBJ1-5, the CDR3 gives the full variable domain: EPEVTQTPSHQVTQMGQEVILRCVPISNHLYFYWYRQILGQKVEFLVSFYNNEISEKSEIFDDQFSVERPDGSNFTLKIRSTKLEDSAMYFCASTTDRQPQHFGDGTRLSIL.

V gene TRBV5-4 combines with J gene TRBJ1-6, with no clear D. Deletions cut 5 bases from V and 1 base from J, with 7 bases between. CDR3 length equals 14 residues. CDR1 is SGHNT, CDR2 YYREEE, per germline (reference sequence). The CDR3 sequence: CASSGGSYNSPLHF. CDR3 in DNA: TGTGCCAGCAGTGGAGGTTCCTATAATTCACCCCTCCACTTT. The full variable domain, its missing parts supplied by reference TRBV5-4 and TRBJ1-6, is ETGVTQSPTHLIKTRGQQVTLRCSSQSGHNTVSWYQQALGQGPQFIFQYYREEENGRGNFPPRFSGLQFPNYSSELNVNALELDDSALYLCASSGGSYNSPLHFGNGTRLTVT.

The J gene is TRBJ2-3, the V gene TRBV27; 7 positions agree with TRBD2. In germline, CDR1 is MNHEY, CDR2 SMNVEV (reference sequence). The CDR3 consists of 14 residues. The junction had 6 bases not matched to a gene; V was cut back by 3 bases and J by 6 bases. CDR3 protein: CASSFRLASDTQYF. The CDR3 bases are TGTGCCAGCAGTTTCCGACTAGCTTCCGATACGCAGTATTTT.

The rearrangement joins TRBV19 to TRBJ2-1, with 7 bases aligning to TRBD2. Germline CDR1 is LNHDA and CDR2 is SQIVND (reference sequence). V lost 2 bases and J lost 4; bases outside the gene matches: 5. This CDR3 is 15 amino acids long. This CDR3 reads CASSITLAEYNEQFF. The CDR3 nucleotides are TGTGCCAGTAGTATAACTCTAGCGGAGTACAATGAGCAGTTCTTC.

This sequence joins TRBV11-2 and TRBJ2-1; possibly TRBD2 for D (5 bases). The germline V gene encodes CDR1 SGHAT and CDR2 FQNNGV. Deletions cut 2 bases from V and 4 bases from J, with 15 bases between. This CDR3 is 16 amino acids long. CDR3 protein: CASSLLSSGRYNEQFF. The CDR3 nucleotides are TGTGCCAGCAGCTTACTATCCAGCGGTAGATACAATGAGCAGTTCTTC.

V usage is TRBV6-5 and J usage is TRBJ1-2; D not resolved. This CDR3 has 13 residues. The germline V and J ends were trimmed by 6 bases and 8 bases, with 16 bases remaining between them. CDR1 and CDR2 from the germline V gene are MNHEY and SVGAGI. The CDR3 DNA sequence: TGTGCCAGCAGGCCCTTCAGAGTGGAGGGCTACACCTTC. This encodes CASRPFRVEGYTF.

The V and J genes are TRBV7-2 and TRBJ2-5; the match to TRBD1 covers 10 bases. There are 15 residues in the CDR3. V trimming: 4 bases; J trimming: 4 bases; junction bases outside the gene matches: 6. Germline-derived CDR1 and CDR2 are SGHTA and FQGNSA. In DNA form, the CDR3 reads TGTGCCAGCAGCTCAGGACAGGGGGGCCGAGAGACCCAGTACTTC. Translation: CASSSGQGGRETQYF. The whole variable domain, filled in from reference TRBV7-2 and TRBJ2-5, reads GAGVSQSPSNKVTEKGKDVELRCDPISGHTALYWYRQSLGQGLEFLIYFQGNSAPDKSGLPSDRFSAERTGGSVSTLTIQRTQQEDSAVYLCASSSGQGGRETQYFGPGTRLLVL.

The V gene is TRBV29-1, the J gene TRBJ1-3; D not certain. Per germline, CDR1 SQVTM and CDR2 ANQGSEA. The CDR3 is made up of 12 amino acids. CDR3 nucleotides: TGCAGTGGAGCCAACTCTGGAAACACCATATATTTT. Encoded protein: CSGANSGNTIYF.

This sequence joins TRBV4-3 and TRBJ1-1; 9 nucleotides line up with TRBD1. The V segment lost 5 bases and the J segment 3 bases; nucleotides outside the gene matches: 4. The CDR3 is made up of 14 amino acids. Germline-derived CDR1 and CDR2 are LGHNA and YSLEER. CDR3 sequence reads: CASSGGQGYTEAFF. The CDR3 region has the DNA TGCGCCAGCAGCGGCGGACAGGGGTACACTGAAGCTTTCTTT.

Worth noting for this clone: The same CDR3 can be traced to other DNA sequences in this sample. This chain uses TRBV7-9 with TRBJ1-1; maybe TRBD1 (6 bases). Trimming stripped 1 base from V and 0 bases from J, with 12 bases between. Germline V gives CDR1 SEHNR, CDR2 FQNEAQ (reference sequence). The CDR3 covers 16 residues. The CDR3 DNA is TGTGCCAGCAGCTTAGGGGGGCGCATCATGAACACTGAAGCTTTCTTT. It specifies CASSLGGRIMNTEAFF.

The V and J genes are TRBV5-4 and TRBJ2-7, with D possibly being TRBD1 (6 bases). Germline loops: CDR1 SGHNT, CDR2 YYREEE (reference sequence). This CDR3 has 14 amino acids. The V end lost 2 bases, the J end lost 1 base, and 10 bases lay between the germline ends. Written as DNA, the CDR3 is TGTGCCAGCAGCTTAGGCCAGGGGTCCTACGAGCAGTACTTC. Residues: CASSLGQGSYEQYF.

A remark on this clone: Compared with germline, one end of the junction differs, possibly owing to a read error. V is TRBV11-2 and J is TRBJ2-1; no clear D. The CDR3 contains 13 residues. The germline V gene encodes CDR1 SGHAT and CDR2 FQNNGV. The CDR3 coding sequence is TGTGCCAGCAGCTCCTTCTCCGACAATGAGCAGTTCTTC. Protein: CASSSFSDNEQFF.

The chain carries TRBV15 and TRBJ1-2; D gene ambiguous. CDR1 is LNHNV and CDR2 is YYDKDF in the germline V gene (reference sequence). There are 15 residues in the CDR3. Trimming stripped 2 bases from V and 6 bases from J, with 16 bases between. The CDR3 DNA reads TGTGCCACCAGCAGATCCGTCCGCAATAGTAATGGCTACACCTTC. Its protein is CATSRSVRNSNGYTF.

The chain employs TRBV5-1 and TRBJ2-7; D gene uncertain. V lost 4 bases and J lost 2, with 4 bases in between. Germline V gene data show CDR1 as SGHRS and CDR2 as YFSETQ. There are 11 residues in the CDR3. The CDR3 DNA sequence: TGCGCCAGCAGCACAACCTACGAGCAGTACTTC. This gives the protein CASSTTYEQYF.

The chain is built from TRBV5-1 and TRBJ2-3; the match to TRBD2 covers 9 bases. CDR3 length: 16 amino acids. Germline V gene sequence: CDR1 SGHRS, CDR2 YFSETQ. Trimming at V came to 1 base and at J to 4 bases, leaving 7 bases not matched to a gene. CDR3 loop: CASSLLLAGAADTQYF. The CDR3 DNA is TGCGCCAGCAGCTTGTTGTTAGCGGGAGCCGCAGATACGCAGTATTTT.

CDR3 region: CATSDSVRYEQYF. The CDR3 DNA is TGTGCCACATCCGACAGTGTGCGCTACGAGCAGTACTTC. The rearrangement links TRBV19 to TRBJ2-7; D is perhaps TRBD1 (5 bases). This CDR3 spans 13 amino acids. Trimming stripped 10 bases from V and 3 bases from J, with 16 bases between. The V gene's germline CDR1 is LNHDA and CDR2 SQIVND (reference sequence).

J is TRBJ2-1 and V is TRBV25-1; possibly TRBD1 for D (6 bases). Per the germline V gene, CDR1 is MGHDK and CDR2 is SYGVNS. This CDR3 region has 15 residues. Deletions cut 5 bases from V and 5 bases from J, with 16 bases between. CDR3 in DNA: TGTGCCAGCAGTATTGCCGGGACAACCGACAATGAGCAGTTCTTC. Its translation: CASSIAGTTDNEQFF.

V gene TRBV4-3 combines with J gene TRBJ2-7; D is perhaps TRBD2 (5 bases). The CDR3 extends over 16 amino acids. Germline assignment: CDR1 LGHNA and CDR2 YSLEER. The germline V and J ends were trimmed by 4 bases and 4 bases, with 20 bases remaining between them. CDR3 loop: CASSLGREGGFYEQYF. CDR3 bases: TGCGCCAGCAGCCTCGGCCGGGAAGGTGGATTTTACGAGCAGTACTTC.